This T cell receptor beta chain was sequenced during a study of T-cell memory formation after mild COVID-19. Researchers used 5'RACE with constant-segment primers to make TCR alpha and TCR beta cDNA libraries that carry sample barcodes and UMIs. TCRdb reprocessed the 5' RACE reads with MiXCR, giving one entry per CDR3 protein. The table has around 410,000 distinct CDR3 sequences, more than 20% seen once; the top ten hold around 13%. This CDR3 contains 15 residues. Trimming cost V 3 bases and J 8 bases; bases outside gene matches: 4. The clonotype originates from an adult woman who had mild COVID-19 (a few samples of this study predate the infection). Cell type and time point are not known. The chain links TRBV12-3 or TRBV12-4 to TRBJ2-4; 13 nucleotides align to TRBD2. The sequenced sample was PBMCs or a T cell subset sorted from them (not recorded which). The CDR3 protein is CASSLTSGGSDIQYF. The CDR3 coding sequence is TGTGCCAGCAGTTTGACTAGCGGGGGGTCGGACATTCAGTACTTC.